This T cell receptor (beta chain) was obtained from a study of T-cell reconstitution after alpha-beta-depleted transplantation in children. During its preparation, the TCRbeta library received unique molecular identifiers. Each CDR3 protein is one row after TCRdb ran MiXCR on the PCR reads. The sample carries roughly 400,000 distinct CDR3 sequences, roughly 21% recorded once. Specimen: PBMCs from the stem cell graft donor, collected from the stem cell graft. This sequence originates from a human donor who donated a stem cell graft to a child with acute myeloid leukemia.

The CDR3 here is CASSPLGRKNTEAFF. In DNA, the CDR3 is TGTGCCAGCAGCCCTCTGGGACGGAAGAACACTGAAGCTTTCTTT. The chain joins TRBV12-3 or TRBV12-4 to TRBJ1-1; D perhaps matches TRBD1 (5 bases). This CDR3 spans 15 amino acids. Between the trimmed V and J ends, which lost 6 bases and 1 base, there was a span of 15 bases.